Given below is one T cell receptor beta chain in context. Antigen unknown. Sequencing used immunoSEQ multiplex PCR; TCRdb keeps in-frame clones, though not all of them. The table records about 69,000 clones, 90% to 97% of them present only once. The CDR3 runs 13 residues. CDR1 is MNHNY, CDR2 SVGAGI, per germline (reference sequence). Trimming removed 7 bases at V and 11 bases at J, with 20 bases between. This sample stems from a study of T cell clonotyping in hematopoietic cell transplantation. Overall study findings and caveats: Higher Inverse Simpson Index values in graft donor and pretransplant recipient predicted broader posttransplant TCR diversity.

Described time point: recipient sample about 28 days before transplant, after cytoreduction. This specimen was peripheral blood mononuclear cells, taken before stem cell transplant. V usage is TRBV6-6 and J usage is TRBJ1-1, with no clear D. This TCR was recovered from a woman in her forties or fifties with acute myeloid leukemia. Some clones in this sample may be carry-over from other donors' samples. The CDR3 DNA follows: TGTGCCAGCACCTTAACGGGCTCCCATAGCGCTTTCTTT. Residues: CASTLTGSHSAFF.